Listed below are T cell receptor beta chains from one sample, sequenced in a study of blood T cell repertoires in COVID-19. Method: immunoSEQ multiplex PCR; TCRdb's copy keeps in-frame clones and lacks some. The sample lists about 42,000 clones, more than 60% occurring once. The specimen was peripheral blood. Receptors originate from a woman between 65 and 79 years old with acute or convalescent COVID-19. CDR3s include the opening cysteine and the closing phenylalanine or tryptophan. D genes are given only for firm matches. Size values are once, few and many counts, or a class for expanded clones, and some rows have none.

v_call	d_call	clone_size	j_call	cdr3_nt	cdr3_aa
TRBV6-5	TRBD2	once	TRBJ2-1	TGTGCCAGCATGATAGCGGGAACCTACAATGAGCAGTTCTTC	CASMIAGTYNEQFF
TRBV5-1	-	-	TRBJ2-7	TGCGCCAGCAGCTTGGGTGATCCCAGGAGGGACGAGCAGTACTTC	CASSLGDPRRDEQYF
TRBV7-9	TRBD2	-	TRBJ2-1	TGTGCCAGCAGCTTATCCCCGGGACTAGCGGGTTCTACCTACAATGAGCAGTTCTTC	CASSLSPGLAGSTYNEQFF
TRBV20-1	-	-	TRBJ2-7	TGCAGTTTACAGGGCCCCTACGAGCAGTACTTC	CSLQGPYEQYF
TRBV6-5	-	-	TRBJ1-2	TGTGCCAGCAGTCTCTATGGCTACACCTTC	CASSLYGYTF
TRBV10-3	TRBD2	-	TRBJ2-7	TGTGCCATCAGTGAGTGGGGTGGGACTAGCGGATTAGGACTAAACTACGAGCAGTACTTC	CAISEWGGTSGLGLNYEQYF
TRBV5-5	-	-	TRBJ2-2	TGTGCCAGCAGTGGCGGTAGTACGAACACCGGGGAGCTGTTTTTT	CASSGGSTNTGELFF
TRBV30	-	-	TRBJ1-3	TGTGCCTGGAAACAGGGAGCTGGAAACACCATATATTTT	CAWKQGAGNTIYF
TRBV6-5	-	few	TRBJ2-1	TGTGCCAGCAGCCGGACAGACAATGAGCAGTTCTTC	CASSRTDNEQFF
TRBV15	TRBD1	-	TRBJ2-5	TGTGCCACCAGCAGGGGACAGTTGAACCAAGAGACCCAGTACTTC	CATSRGQLNQETQYF
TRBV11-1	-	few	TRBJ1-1	TGTGCCAGCAGCGAGTCCAGGGTAAGCACTGAAGCTTTCTTT	CASSESRVSTEAFF
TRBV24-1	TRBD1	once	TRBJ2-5	TGTGCCACCAGTGAGAGGACAGGGGCCGTATGGGAGACCCAGTACTTC	CATSERTGAVWETQYF
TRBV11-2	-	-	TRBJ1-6	TGTGCCAGCAGCCAACAGGGTTACTATAATTCACCCCTCCACTTT	CASSQQGYYNSPLHF
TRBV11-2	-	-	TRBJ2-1	TGTGCCAGCAGCTTAGCAGGGTTTAGCTCCTACAATGAGCAGTTCTTC	CASSLAGFSSYNEQFF
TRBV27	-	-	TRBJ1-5	TGTGCCAGCAGTTTAGAGGGGGTGAGCAATCAGCCCCAGCATTTT	CASSLEGVSNQPQHF
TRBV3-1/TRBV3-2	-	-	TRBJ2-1	TGTGCCAGCAGCCAAGAGGTTTACCTAGATGAGCAGTTCTTC	CASSQEVYLDEQFF
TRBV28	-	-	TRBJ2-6	TGTGCCAGCAAATGGAGACAGACTGGGGCCAACGTCCTGACTTTC	CASKWRQTGANVLTF
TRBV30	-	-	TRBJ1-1	TGTGCCTGGAGTGTTCAGGGGAACACTGAAGCTTTCTTT	CAWSVQGNTEAFF
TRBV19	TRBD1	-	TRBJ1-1	TGTGCCAGTAGTGCCCACAGGGGTCAAGCTTTCTTT	CASSAHRGQAFF
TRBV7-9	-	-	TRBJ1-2	TGTGCCAGCAGCTGGCTTTGGAGGGGCTCGTATGGCTACACCTTC	CASSWLWRGSYGYTF
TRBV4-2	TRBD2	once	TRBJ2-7	TGTGCCAGCAGCCAAGAAGTAGCGGGACTCTCCTACGAGCAGTACTTC	CASSQEVAGLSYEQYF
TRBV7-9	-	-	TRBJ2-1	TGTGCCAGCAGCCCCAGGGGGGTTGCCTACAATGAGCAGTTCTTC	CASSPRGVAYNEQFF
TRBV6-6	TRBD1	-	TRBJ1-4	TGTGCCAGCAGACAGCCGGGACAGATGTGGGAAAAACTGTTTTTT	CASRQPGQMWEKLFF
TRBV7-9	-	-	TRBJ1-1	TGTGCCAGCAGCTTAGGGGGCTCTCGGTCCACTGAAGCTTTCTTT	CASSLGGSRSTEAFF
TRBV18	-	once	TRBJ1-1	TGTGCCAGCTCACCTCCCGGAGGGTGGTCTGAAGCTTTCTTT	CASSPPGGWSEAFF
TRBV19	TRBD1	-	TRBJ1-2	TGTGCCAGTAGTCCACGGGACAGCTATGGCTACACCTTC	CASSPRDSYGYTF